Listed below are T cell receptor beta chains from one sample, sequenced in a study of blood T cells in healthy people across ages. TCRdb reprocessed the 5' RACE reads via MiXCR and lists one record per CDR3 protein. Found here are roughly 2 million distinct CDR3 sequences, roughly 52% of them singletons; the top ten hold approximately 2%. Material: blood. All receptors derive from a woman between 40 and 50 years old in good health. Both conserved end residues are part of each CDR3. The order of the fields is D gene, V gene, clone size, J gene, CDR3 length, CDR3 protein, CDR3 DNA. A D gene is named only where the DNA matches it firmly. Expanded clones are given a class, and other clones once, few, many or no size at all.

d_call: .; v_call: TRBV6-2/TRBV6-3; clone_size: .; j_call: TRBJ2-4; cdr3_length: 13; cdr3_aa: CASSLPQGMFRYF; cdr3_nt: TGTGCCAGCAGCCTCCCGCAGGGAATGTTTCGGTACTTC
d_call: .; v_call: TRBV2; clone_size: .; j_call: TRBJ2-1; cdr3_length: 17; cdr3_aa: CASPVPGQGLGHNEQFF; cdr3_nt: TGTGCCAGCCCCGTCCCGGGACAGGGACTAGGCCACAATGAGCAGTTCTTC
d_call: .; v_call: TRBV7-9; clone_size: .; j_call: TRBJ2-5; cdr3_length: 15; cdr3_aa: CASSLAVVTEETQYF; cdr3_nt: TGTGCCAGCAGCTTAGCAGTAGTCACCGAAGAGACCCAGTACTTC
d_call: .; v_call: TRBV3-1; clone_size: .; j_call: TRBJ2-3; cdr3_length: 17; cdr3_aa: CASSQDRGARSTDTQYF; cdr3_nt: TGTGCCAGCAGCCAAGATCGGGGGGCTAGAAGCACAGATACGCAGTATTTT
d_call: TRBD1; v_call: TRBV7-8; clone_size: .; j_call: TRBJ2-3; cdr3_length: 16; cdr3_aa: CASSLGQGLLADTQYF; cdr3_nt: TGTGCCAGCAGCCTGGGACAGGGTCTGTTGGCAGATACGCAGTATTTT
d_call: TRBD2; v_call: TRBV7-2; clone_size: .; j_call: TRBJ2-5; cdr3_length: 18; cdr3_aa: CASSRISGGGTNQETQYF; cdr3_nt: TGTGCCAGCAGCCGAATTAGCGGGGGGGGAACCAACCAAGAGACCCAGTACTTC
d_call: .; v_call: TRBV5-1; clone_size: .; j_call: TRBJ2-7; cdr3_length: 14; cdr3_aa: CASTRTADSYEQYF; cdr3_nt: TGCGCCAGCACCCGGACAGCCGATTCCTACGAGCAGTACTTC
d_call: .; v_call: TRBV29-1; clone_size: few; j_call: TRBJ2-3; cdr3_length: 11; cdr3_aa: CSTGEGDTQYF; cdr3_nt: TGCAGCACAGGGGAGGGGGATACGCAGTATTTT
d_call: .; v_call: TRBV28; clone_size: few; j_call: TRBJ2-7; cdr3_length: 14; cdr3_aa: CASSPRAGIAEQYF; cdr3_nt: TGTGCCAGCAGTCCAAGGGCAGGGATTGCCGAGCAGTACTTC
d_call: TRBD2; v_call: TRBV7-2; clone_size: .; j_call: TRBJ2-1; cdr3_length: 18; cdr3_aa: CASSLAASGGASYNEQFF; cdr3_nt: TGTGCCAGCAGCTTAGCCGCTAGCGGGGGGGCATCCTACAATGAGCAGTTCTTC
d_call: .; v_call: TRBV27; clone_size: .; j_call: TRBJ1-5; cdr3_length: 16; cdr3_aa: CASRGGGPLSNQPQHF; cdr3_nt: TGTGCCAGTCGTGGAGGGGGACCGCTAAGCAATCAGCCCCAGCATTTT
d_call: TRBD1; v_call: TRBV6-6; clone_size: .; j_call: TRBJ1-4; cdr3_length: 16; cdr3_aa: CASSSGTGGSDEKLFF; cdr3_nt: TGTGCCAGCAGTTCCGGGACAGGGGGCTCGGATGAAAAACTGTTTTTT
d_call: .; v_call: TRBV10-1; clone_size: once; j_call: TRBJ2-5; cdr3_length: 14; cdr3_aa: CASSEDGVRETQYF; cdr3_nt: TGCGCCAGCAGTGAGGACGGCGTAAGGGAGACCCAGTACTTC
d_call: .; v_call: TRBV27; clone_size: .; j_call: TRBJ1-2; cdr3_length: 15; cdr3_aa: CASSSNTGKKYGYTF; cdr3_nt: TGTGCCAGCAGTTCCAATACCGGGAAAAAGTATGGCTACACCTTC
d_call: TRBD2; v_call: TRBV7-8; clone_size: .; j_call: TRBJ2-3; cdr3_length: 14; cdr3_aa: CASRATSDADTQYF; cdr3_nt: TGTGCCAGCAGGGCAACTAGCGACGCAGATACGCAGTATTTT
d_call: TRBD2; v_call: TRBV7-6; clone_size: .; j_call: TRBJ2-1; cdr3_length: 18; cdr3_aa: CASSSRLAGGIRYNEQFF; cdr3_nt: TGTGCCAGCAGCTCCCGACTAGCGGGAGGCATCCGATACAATGAGCAGTTCTTC
d_call: TRBD1; v_call: TRBV28; clone_size: .; j_call: TRBJ2-5; cdr3_length: 14; cdr3_aa: CASIRGQGGETQYF; cdr3_nt: TGTGCCAGCATAAGAGGACAGGGGGGCGAGACCCAGTACTTC
d_call: .; v_call: TRBV29-1; clone_size: .; j_call: TRBJ1-1; cdr3_length: 14; cdr3_aa: CSVEDLPGNTEAFF; cdr3_nt: TGCAGCGTTGAAGATCTTCCGGGGAACACTGAAGCTTTCTTT
d_call: .; v_call: TRBV20-1; clone_size: .; j_call: TRBJ2-1; cdr3_length: 14; cdr3_aa: CSAELGVRYNEQFF; cdr3_nt: TGCAGTGCCGAACTAGGAGTACGATACAATGAGCAGTTCTTC
d_call: .; v_call: TRBV7-2; clone_size: .; j_call: TRBJ2-7; cdr3_length: 15; cdr3_aa: CASSLVRGRIYEQYF; cdr3_nt: TGTGCCAGCAGCTTAGTCAGGGGGAGGATCTACGAGCAGTACTTC
d_call: .; v_call: TRBV7-8; clone_size: .; j_call: TRBJ2-5; cdr3_length: 15; cdr3_aa: CASSNTHRAAETQYF; cdr3_nt: TGTGCCAGCAGCAATACGCACAGGGCAGCGGAGACCCAGTACTTC
d_call: .; v_call: TRBV10-2; clone_size: many; j_call: TRBJ2-7; cdr3_length: 12; cdr3_aa: CASSVKAYEQYF; cdr3_nt: TGCGCCAGCAGTGTGAAAGCCTACGAGCAGTACTTC
d_call: .; v_call: TRBV28; clone_size: .; j_call: TRBJ2-3; cdr3_length: 13; cdr3_aa: CATSQNTGDTQYF; cdr3_nt: TGTGCCACCTCACAGAATACGGGAGATACGCAGTATTTT
d_call: TRBD2; v_call: TRBV5-1; clone_size: few; j_call: TRBJ2-7; cdr3_length: 15; cdr3_aa: CASSIGGGNIYEQYF; cdr3_nt: TGCGCCAGCAGTATCGGGGGGGGAAACATCTACGAGCAGTACTTC
d_call: TRBD2; v_call: TRBV4-3; clone_size: .; j_call: TRBJ2-3; cdr3_length: 16; cdr3_aa: CASSREPAGVTDTQYF; cdr3_nt: TGCGCCAGCAGCCGGGAACCGGCGGGGGTAACAGATACGCAGTATTTT
d_call: .; v_call: TRBV2; clone_size: .; j_call: TRBJ1-5; cdr3_length: 13; cdr3_aa: CASHKATGQPQHF; cdr3_nt: TGTGCCAGCCACAAAGCCACTGGGCAGCCCCAGCATTTT
d_call: TRBD1; v_call: TRBV27; clone_size: .; j_call: TRBJ2-1; cdr3_length: 15; cdr3_aa: CASTIPGTGKSEQFF; cdr3_nt: TGTGCCAGCACTATCCCCGGGACAGGGAAAAGTGAGCAGTTCTTC
d_call: TRBD1; v_call: TRBV5-1; clone_size: few; j_call: TRBJ2-1; cdr3_length: 13; cdr3_aa: CASQGQGANEQFF; cdr3_nt: TGCGCCAGCCAAGGACAGGGGGCAAATGAGCAGTTCTTC
d_call: TRBD1; v_call: TRBV20-1; clone_size: .; j_call: TRBJ2-6; cdr3_length: 16; cdr3_aa: CSARAEQGAGANVLTF; cdr3_nt: TGCAGTGCTAGAGCCGAACAGGGGGCAGGGGCCAACGTCCTGACTTTC
d_call: .; v_call: TRBV7-2; clone_size: many; j_call: TRBJ2-3; cdr3_length: 15; cdr3_aa: CASSLQGGGTDTQYF; cdr3_nt: TGTGCCAGCAGCCTCCAAGGCGGGGGCACAGATACGCAGTATTTT
d_call: TRBD2; v_call: TRBV11-2; clone_size: few; j_call: TRBJ2-3; cdr3_length: 14; cdr3_aa: CASGRDYSTDTQYF; cdr3_nt: TGTGCCAGCGGACGGGACTACAGCACAGATACGCAGTATTTT
d_call: .; v_call: TRBV2; clone_size: .; j_call: TRBJ2-2; cdr3_length: 14; cdr3_aa: CASSEARGTGELFF; cdr3_nt: TGTGCCAGCAGTGAAGCGCGGGGAACCGGGGAGCTGTTTTTT
d_call: TRBD2; v_call: TRBV20-1; clone_size: once; j_call: TRBJ2-7; cdr3_length: 15; cdr3_aa: CSADTRGGLSYEQYF; cdr3_nt: TGCAGTGCGGATACACGGGGGGGCCTCTCCTACGAGCAGTACTTC
d_call: .; v_call: TRBV20-1; clone_size: few; j_call: TRBJ2-7; cdr3_length: 17; cdr3_aa: CSAPPVSAPDRSYEQYF; cdr3_nt: TGCAGTGCCCCCCCCGTATCGGCTCCGGACAGATCCTACGAGCAGTACTTC
d_call: .; v_call: TRBV4-1; clone_size: once; j_call: TRBJ1-1; cdr3_length: 16; cdr3_aa: CASSHARGGQNTEAFF; cdr3_nt: TGCGCCAGCAGCCACGCGCGGGGGGGACAGAACACTGAAGCTTTCTTT
d_call: .; v_call: TRBV4-3; clone_size: .; j_call: TRBJ1-1; cdr3_length: 14; cdr3_aa: CASSQEPRGTEAFF; cdr3_nt: TGCGCCAGCAGCCAAGAACCCAGGGGCACTGAAGCTTTCTTT
d_call: TRBD2; v_call: TRBV20-1; clone_size: few; j_call: TRBJ2-3; cdr3_length: 17; cdr3_aa: CSARGAGVTFSTDTQYF; cdr3_nt: TGCAGTGCTAGAGGAGCGGGGGTTACATTTAGCACAGATACGCAGTATTTT
d_call: TRBD1; v_call: TRBV7-2; clone_size: .; j_call: TRBJ1-2; cdr3_length: 17; cdr3_aa: CASSPGTGGYTNYGYTF; cdr3_nt: TGTGCCAGCAGCCCGGGGACAGGGGGCTATACTAACTATGGCTACACCTTC
d_call: TRBD2; v_call: TRBV11-2; clone_size: .; j_call: TRBJ2-7; cdr3_length: 14; cdr3_aa: CASSSSSGGHEQYF; cdr3_nt: TGTGCCAGCAGCTCCTCTAGCGGGGGTCACGAGCAGTACTTC
d_call: TRBD1; v_call: TRBV2; clone_size: .; j_call: TRBJ1-6; cdr3_length: 13; cdr3_aa: CASRDRDTSPLHF; cdr3_nt: TGTGCCAGCAGGGACAGGGACACTTCACCCCTCCACTTT
d_call: .; v_call: TRBV5-1; clone_size: .; j_call: TRBJ1-4; cdr3_length: 15; cdr3_aa: CASSSRGGRREKLFF; cdr3_nt: TGCGCCAGCAGCTCTCGCGGGGGGCGGCGTGAAAAACTGTTTTTT
d_call: .; v_call: TRBV7-8; clone_size: .; j_call: TRBJ2-7; cdr3_length: 15; cdr3_aa: CASSFKDSSYNEQYF; cdr3_nt: TGTGCCAGCAGCTTTAAGGACAGTTCCTACAATGAGCAGTACTTC
d_call: .; v_call: TRBV20-1; clone_size: .; j_call: TRBJ2-1; cdr3_length: 12; cdr3_aa: CSARASYNEQFF; cdr3_nt: TGCAGTGCTAGGGCCTCCTACAATGAGCAGTTCTTC
d_call: .; v_call: TRBV7-2; clone_size: .; j_call: TRBJ1-4; cdr3_length: 15; cdr3_aa: CASSTLRATNEKLFF; cdr3_nt: TGTGCCAGCAGCACCTTGAGGGCTACTAATGAAAAACTGTTTTTT
d_call: .; v_call: TRBV7-2; clone_size: .; j_call: TRBJ2-5; cdr3_length: 13; cdr3_aa: CASSLWERETQYF; cdr3_nt: TGTGCCAGCAGCTTATGGGAGCGGGAGACCCAGTACTTC
d_call: .; v_call: TRBV7-2; clone_size: few; j_call: TRBJ2-1; cdr3_length: 13; cdr3_aa: CASSLRPLGEQFF; cdr3_nt: TGTGCCAGCAGCCTGAGACCGCTTGGGGAGCAGTTCTTC
d_call: .; v_call: TRBV29-1; clone_size: few; j_call: TRBJ1-2; cdr3_length: 14; cdr3_aa: CSVEREGPRKGYTF; cdr3_nt: TGCAGCGTTGAACGTGAAGGGCCGAGGAAAGGCTACACCTTC
d_call: .; v_call: TRBV29-1; clone_size: .; j_call: TRBJ2-3; cdr3_length: 15; cdr3_aa: CSYESGGGIGDTQYF; cdr3_nt: TGCAGCTATGAGAGTGGGGGCGGGATAGGTGATACGCAGTATTTT
d_call: .; v_call: TRBV6-5; clone_size: .; j_call: TRBJ2-7; cdr3_length: 14; cdr3_aa: CASSVSRFSYEQYF; cdr3_nt: TGTGCCAGCAGTGTCAGTAGATTCTCCTACGAGCAGTACTTC
d_call: .; v_call: TRBV6-2/TRBV6-3; clone_size: .; j_call: TRBJ2-7; cdr3_length: 17; cdr3_aa: CASSYELIRVTSYEQYF; cdr3_nt: TGTGCCAGCAGTTACGAGTTAATCAGGGTAACCTCCTACGAGCAGTACTTC